These 23 T cell receptor beta chains were all obtained from the same sample, sequenced in a study of breast tumors, draining lymph nodes, adjacent tissues. TCRdb recomputed calls from the multiplex PCR reads with MiXCR, one row per CDR3 protein. Seen here are some 15,000 distinct CDR3 sequences, 52% observed once, and the top ten hold approximately 17%. The sequenced sample was tumor-adjacent breast tissue. These receptors came from a female donor with breast cancer. Some clones in this sample may be carry-over from other donors' samples.

The V call is TRBV7-8, the J call TRBJ1-2; 10 bases line up with TRBD1. J was trimmed by 5 bases and V by 5 bases; bases with no gene match: 14. Germline-derived CDR1 and CDR2 are SGHVS and FQNEAQ. This CDR3 has 17 residues. The CDR3 DNA sequence: TGTGCCAGCAGCCCTCTACCGGGACAGGGGAGGGGATATGGCTACACCTTC. Translation gives CASSPLPGQGRGYGYTF. Full variable domain (missing parts from reference TRBV7-8 and TRBJ1-2): GAGVSQSPRYKVAKRGQDVALRCDPISGHVSLFWYQQALGQGPEFLTYFQNEAQLDKSGLPSDRFFAERPEGSVSTLKIQRTQQEDSAVYLCASSPLPGQGRGYGYTFGSGTRLTVV.

The chain links TRBV20-1 to TRBJ2-1; TRBD2 matches at 14 bases. V dropped 5 bases and J dropped 7; count of bases not matched to a gene: 13. CDR1 is DFQATT, CDR2 SNEGSKA, per germline (reference sequence). The CDR3 consists of 17 residues. CDR3 protein: CSAPGGTSGSLLNEQFF. CDR3 coding DNA: TGCAGTGCTCCAGGGGGGACTAGCGGGAGTCTTTTGAATGAGCAGTTCTTC.

This clonotype was seen many times. This sequence joins TRBV7-3 and TRBJ2-1; 9 bases agree with TRBD2. V trimming: 4 bases; J trimming: 9 bases; junction bases outside the gene matches: 10. Germline V gene sequence: CDR1 SGHTA, CDR2 FQGTGA. CDR3 size: 15 residues. As DNA, the CDR3 is TGTGCCAGCAGCTCTCTAGCGGGAAGGTCGGGTGAGCAGTTCTTC. Its translation: CASSSLAGRSGEQFF. Based on the CDR3 plus reference TRBV7-3 and TRBJ2-1, the full variable domain is GAGVSQTPSNKVTEKGKYVELRCDPISGHTALYWYRQSLGQGPEFLIYFQGTGAADDSGLPNDRFFAVRPEGSVSTLKIQRTERGDSAVYLCASSSLAGRSGEQFFGPGTRLTVL.

A note on this clonotype: The CDR3 does not end in the conserved phenylalanine or tryptophan, so this is likely a read error. V gene TRBV7-2 combines with J gene TRBJ1-6; a weak D match, TRBD1 (5 bases). V lost 2 bases and J 11 bases, leaving 10 bases between the germline ends. The CDR3 loop spans 13 amino acids. Germline V lookup: CDR1 SGHTA, CDR2 FQGNSA. CDR3 protein: CTSSLQDNPPLHS. CDR3 sequence (DNA): TGTACCAGCAGCTTACAGGACAATCCACCCCTCCACTCT.

For this clonotype: Germline is not matched at one junction end, which may reflect a read error. The chain is built from TRBV4-1 and TRBJ1-2, with 8 positions matching TRBD1. The germline V gene has CDR1 MGHRA and CDR2 YSYEKL. The CDR3 sequence is 17 residues long. The chain's CDR3 is CASSQEEGTGGNYGYTF. DNA of the CDR3: TGCGCCAGCAGTCAAGAGGAGGGTACAGGGGGGAACTATGGCTACACCTTC.

The chain uses TRBV6-6 and TRBJ2-3; D could derive from TRBD1 or TRBD2 (6 bases each). The CDR3 extends over 15 amino acids. V was cut by 4 bases and J by 2 bases, with 13 bases left in between. Germline CDR1 is MNHNY and CDR2 is SVGAGI (reference sequence). Here the CDR3 reads CASSLGGVDTDTQYF. The CDR3 DNA sequence: TGTGCCAGCAGTTTGGGGGGCGTGGACACAGATACGCAGTATTTT.

This clonotype was counted a few times. CDR3 bases: TGTGCCAGCAGAAGGGGGAGCACTGAAGCTTTCTTT. This encodes CASRRGSTEAFF. The rearrangement joins TRBV6-5 to TRBJ1-1; TRBD1 might be the D (6 bases). Germline CDR1 MNHEY, CDR2 SVGAGI. V lost 6 bases and J 4 bases, leaving 9 bases between the germline ends. This CDR3 is 12 amino acids long.

In this sample, this clonotype is medium-sized. J is TRBJ2-3 and V is TRBV2, with unresolved D. Trimming shortened V by 8 bases and J by 6 bases, and 6 bases separated the two germline ends. The CDR3 covers 10 residues. CDR1 is SNHLY and CDR2 is FYNNEI in the germline V gene. CDR3 nucleotides: TGTGCCAGCGAAGAGGATACGCAGTATTTT. It codes for CASEEDTQYF.

In its sample, this clonotype is medium-sized. This chain connects TRBV19 to TRBJ2-7; D gene unclear. CDR1 is LNHDA and CDR2 is SQIVND in the germline V gene (reference sequence). This CDR3 has 13 amino acids. V was pared by 5 bases and J by 0 bases, with 8 bases between. The CDR3 DNA reads TGTGCCAGTAGTTACCAAAGCTCCTACGAGCAGTACTTC. Translating gives CASSYQSSYEQYF.

This clonotype was seen ten or more times. One end of the junction is discordant with germline, which a read error may explain. The V call is TRBV5-1, the J call TRBJ2-5, with 12 positions matching TRBD2. The CDR3 consists of 14 residues. Germline CDR1 SGHRS, CDR2 YFSETQ. This CDR3 reads CASSPSGREDTQYF. The CDR3, as DNA: TGCGCCAGCAGCCCTAGCGGGAGGGAAGACACCCAGTACTTC.

The chain combines TRBV10-3 with TRBJ2-7; 13 bases line up with TRBD2. Germline lookup yields CDR1 ENHRY and CDR2 SYGVKD. V trimming: 6 bases; J trimming: 4 bases; junction bases outside the gene matches: 6. The CDR3 length is 15 residues. CDR3: CAIRRTSGSRYEQYF. CDR3 nucleotide sequence: TGTGCCATCAGAAGGACTAGCGGGAGCAGGTACGAGCAGTACTTC.

The sample holds many counts of this clonotype. A much larger clone sits a single nucleotide away, making a read error possible. The rearrangement links TRBV5-4 to TRBJ2-5, with D tentatively TRBD2 (5 bases). V was cut by 4 bases and J by 4 bases, with 17 bases left in between. Germline CDR1 reads SGHNT; CDR2 reads YYREEE (reference sequence). The CDR3 is made up of 15 amino acids. CDR3 residues: CASSTRAAAGETQYF. As DNA, the CDR3 is TGTGCCAGCAGCACGAGGGCCGCGGCAGGAGAGACCCAGTACTTC. The complete variable domain, with remaining parts taken from reference TRBV5-4 and TRBJ2-5, reads ETGVTQSPTHLIKTRGQQVTLRCSSQSGHNTVSWYQQALGQGPQFIFQYYREEENGRGNFPPRFSGLQFPNYSSELNVNALELDDSALYLCASSTRAAAGETQYFGPGTRLLVL.

As regards this clonotype: A much larger clone lies a single base off, so this may be a read error. V is TRBV6-6 and J is TRBJ2-7; perhaps TRBD2 as D (5 bases). This CDR3 spans 14 amino acids. V gave up 4 bases and J gave up 2 bases, with 12 bases separating them. Germline assignment: CDR1 MNHNY and CDR2 SVGAGI (reference sequence). The CDR3 DNA reads as TGTGCCAGCAGTTCCCCCGCTAGCCCCTACGAGCAGTACTTC. It specifies CASSSPASPYEQYF.

This clonotype was counted many times. The rearrangement joins TRBV7-6 to TRBJ2-1; perhaps TRBD2 as D (5 bases). The CDR3 has 18 amino acids. The germline V gene encodes CDR1 SGHVS and CDR2 FNYEAQ. V was cut by 1 base and J by 4 bases, with 20 bases left in between. In DNA, the CDR3 is TGTGCCAGCAGCTTAGGTAAGGATGTAGCGCCCCAGTACAATGAGCAGTTCTTC. Amino acid sequence: CASSLGKDVAPQYNEQFF. Based on the CDR3 plus reference TRBV7-6 and TRBJ2-1, the full variable domain is GAGVSQSPRYKVTKRGQDVALRCDPISGHVSLYWYRQALGQGPEFLTYFNYEAQQDKSGLPNDRFSAERPEGSISTLTIQRTEQRDSAMYRCASSLGKDVAPQYNEQFFGPGTRLTVL.

V and J are TRBV15 and TRBJ1-2, with D perhaps matching TRBD1 (5 bases). Trimming cost V 3 bases and J 8 bases, with 13 bases left between them. CDR3 size: 13 residues. The V gene's germline CDR1 is LNHNV and CDR2 YYDKDF (reference sequence). In DNA form, the CDR3 reads TGTGCCACCAGCAGTGGTCGGGGGAGAGGCTACACCTTC. This codes for CATSSGRGRGYTF.

CDR3 nucleotides: TGTGCCATCAGTGATGACAGCTACAGGGAGACCCAGTACTTC. Protein sequence: CAISDDSYRETQYF. The chain carries TRBV10-3 and TRBJ2-5; D is perhaps TRBD1 (5 bases). Germline lookup yields CDR1 ENHRY and CDR2 SYGVKD. V dropped 3 bases and J dropped 5 bases, with 13 bases sitting between them. CDR3 size: 14 residues.

The CDR3: CASSYGGRGGSFF. CDR3 DNA: TGTGCCAGCAGTTATGGCGGGAGAGGCGGGTCGTTCTTC. The rearrangement joins TRBV6-2 or TRBV6-3 to TRBJ2-1; 7 positions agree with TRBD2. The junction had 11 bases not matched to a gene; V was cut back by 3 bases and J by 15 bases. Germline V gene sequence: CDR1 MNHEY, CDR2 SVGEGT. The CDR3 has 13 residues.

This clonotype was seen many times. The chain carries TRBV28 and TRBJ2-7, with 9 bases lining up with TRBD1. The CDR3 is made up of 12 amino acids. The V and J ends lost 8 bases and 3 bases, in that order; junction bases with no gene match: 2. CDR1 is MDHEN and CDR2 is SYDVKM in the germline V gene. The CDR3 DNA sequence: TGTGCCAGCTGGGACAGGGACTACGAGCAGTACTTC. Translating it yields CASWDRDYEQYF. The full variable domain, in which reference TRBV28 and TRBJ2-7 provide the parts outside the CDR3, is DVKVTQSSRYLVKRTGEKVFLECVQDMDHENMFWYRQDPGLGLRLIYFSYDVKMKEKGDIPEGYSVSREKKERFSLILESASTNQTSMYLCASWDRDYEQYFGPGTRLTVT.

Details on this clonotype: One end of the junction is discordant with germline, which a read error may explain. The V call is TRBV10-3, the J call TRBJ1-2; the D gene is possibly TRBD1 (6 bases). The CDR3 is made up of 15 amino acids. Germline loops: CDR1 ENHRY, CDR2 SYGVKD. As DNA, the CDR3 is TGTGCCATCTGTGAAGGGGCAGAAAGGGGGAATGGCTACACCTTC. Protein sequence: CAICEGAERGNGYTF.

This clonotype was seen many times. A much bigger clone sits one base away, suggesting this may be a read error. The chain joins TRBV20-1 to TRBJ2-7; no reliable D call. Germline assignment: CDR1 DFQATT and CDR2 SNEGSKA (reference sequence). This CDR3 spans 11 amino acids. The CDR3 here is CSARDNPEQSF. CDR3 DNA: TGCAGTGCTAGAGATAACCCCGAGCAGTCCTTC.

This clonotype has at least ten counts. The chain is built from TRBV5-6 and TRBJ2-1; 9 nucleotides agree with TRBD2. Germline trimming cut 3 bases from V and 0 bases from J; bases unmatched to any gene: 4. The CDR3 consists of 16 residues. Looked up from germline, CDR1 is SGHDT and CDR2 is YYEEEE. The CDR3 loop reads CASSSRLAASYNEQFF. DNA for the CDR3: TGTGCCAGCAGCTCGAGACTAGCGGCCTCCTACAATGAGCAGTTCTTC.

The chain uses TRBV6-1 and TRBJ1-1; D might be TRBD1 (5 bases). The CDR3 contains 14 residues. Germline V gene data show CDR1 as MNHNS and CDR2 as SASEGT. V was pared by 7 bases and J by 5 bases, with 17 bases between. The CDR3 region is CASNDVLGGTEAFF. In nucleotides, the CDR3 is TGTGCCAGCAATGACGTTCTGGGGGGGACTGAAGCTTTCTTT.

J is TRBJ1-4 and V is TRBV9; D gene uncertain. CDR3 length: 15 amino acids. V lost 4 bases, J lost 7 bases, and 17 bases lay in between. CDR1 and CDR2 (germline): SGDLS, YYNGEE. CDR3 bases: TGTGCCAGCAGCCCTAGCGGGGATCCTAGTGAAAAACTGTTTTTT. It translates to CASSPSGDPSEKLFF.